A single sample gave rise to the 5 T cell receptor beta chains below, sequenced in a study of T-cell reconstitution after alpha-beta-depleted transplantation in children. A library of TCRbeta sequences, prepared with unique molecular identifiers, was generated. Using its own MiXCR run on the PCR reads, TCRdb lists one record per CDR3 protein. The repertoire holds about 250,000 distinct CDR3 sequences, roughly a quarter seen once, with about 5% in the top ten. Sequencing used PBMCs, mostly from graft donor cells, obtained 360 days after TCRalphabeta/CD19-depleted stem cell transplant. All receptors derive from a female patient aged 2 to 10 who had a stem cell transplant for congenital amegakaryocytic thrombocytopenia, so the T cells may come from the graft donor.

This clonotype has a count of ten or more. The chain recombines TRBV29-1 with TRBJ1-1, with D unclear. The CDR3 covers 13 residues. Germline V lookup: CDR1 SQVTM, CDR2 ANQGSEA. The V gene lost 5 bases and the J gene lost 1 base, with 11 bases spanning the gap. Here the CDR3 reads CSVHPDKNTEAFF. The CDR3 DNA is TGCAGCGTTCACCCTGACAAGAACACTGAAGCTTTCTTT.

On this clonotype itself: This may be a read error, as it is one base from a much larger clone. CDR3 in amino acids: CSVITGGSDIHYF. DNA for the CDR3: TGCAGCGTTATTACAGGGGGCTCGGACATTCACTACTTC. The chain couples TRBV29-1 to TRBJ2-4; 9 bases are shared with TRBD1. CDR3 length: 13 residues. CDR1 SQVTM and CDR2 ANQGSEA come from the germline V gene.

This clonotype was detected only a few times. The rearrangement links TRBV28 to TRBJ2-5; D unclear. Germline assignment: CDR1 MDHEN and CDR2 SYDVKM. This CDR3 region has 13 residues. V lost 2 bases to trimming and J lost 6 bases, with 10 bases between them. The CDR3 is CASSLIQAKTQYF. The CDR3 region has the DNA TGTGCCAGCAGTTTAATCCAGGCAAAGACCCAGTACTTC. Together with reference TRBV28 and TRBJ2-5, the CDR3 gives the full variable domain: DVKVTQSSRYLVKRTGEKVFLECVQDMDHENMFWYRQDPGLGLRLIYFSYDVKMKEKGDIPEGYSVSREKKERFSLILESASTNQTSMYLCASSLIQAKTQYFGPGTRLLVL.

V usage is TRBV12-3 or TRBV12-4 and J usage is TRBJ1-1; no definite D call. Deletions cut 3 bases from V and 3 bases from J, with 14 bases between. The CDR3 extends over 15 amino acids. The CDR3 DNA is TGTGCCAGCAGTTTTGGGCAACCCTTAGACACTGAAGCTTTCTTT. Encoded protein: CASSFGQPLDTEAFF.

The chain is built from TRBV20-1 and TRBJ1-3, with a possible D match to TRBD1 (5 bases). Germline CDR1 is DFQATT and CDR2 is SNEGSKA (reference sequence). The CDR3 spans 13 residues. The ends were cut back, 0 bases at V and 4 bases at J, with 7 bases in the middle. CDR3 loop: CSAREGLGNTIYF. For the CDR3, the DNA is TGCAGTGCTAGAGAGGGGCTAGGAAACACCATATATTTT.